Listed here are 26 T cell receptor beta chains from one sample, sequenced in a study of cytomegalovirus exposure and HLA in healthy donors. The primer mix had 60 Vbeta and 13 Jbeta primers. TCRdb's table, derived via immunoSEQ multiplex PCR, lists solely in-frame clones and lacks some. The data show 150,000 to 180,000 clones, approximately 80% seen once. Source material: PBMCs. The source of these receptors is a woman in her 40s in good health and CMV-seropositive.

This clone was counted only a few times. This may be a read error: a much more frequent sequence differs by one nucleotide. V usage is TRBV7-3 and J usage is TRBJ2-5; D remains unclear. Trimming stripped 4 bases from V and 6 bases from J, with 9 bases between. The CDR3 totals 12 residues. Germline CDR1 is SGHTA and CDR2 is FQGTGA. The CDR3 DNA follows: TGTGCCAGCAGCTCAGGTTTACAGACCCAGTACTTC. Amino acid sequence: CASSSGLQTQYF.

The genes are TRBV6-5 and TRBJ2-3; D possibly corresponds to TRBD1 (5 bases). This CDR3 has 16 residues. The V gene's germline CDR1 is MNHEY and CDR2 SVGAGI. The V end was cut by 0 bases, the J end by 1 base, with 11 bases between. In DNA form, the CDR3 reads TGTGCCAGCAGTTACTCGACAGTTGCTGGCACAGATACGCAGTATTTT. The encoded protein is CASSYSTVAGTDTQYF.

The V and J genes are TRBV27 and TRBJ2-6; tentative D call: TRBD2 (6 bases). Germline lookup yields CDR1 MNHEY and CDR2 SMNVEV (reference sequence). Trimming cost V 1 base and J 0 bases, with 7 bases left between them. The CDR3 is 16 amino acids. CDR3 nucleotide sequence: TGTGCCAGCAGTTTATGGACTAACTCTGGGGCCAACGTCCTGACTTTC. Protein: CASSLWTNSGANVLTF.

This chain connects TRBV18 to TRBJ2-1; 9 positions agree with TRBD1. This CDR3 is 16 amino acids long. V lost 4 bases and J lost 8; bases outside the gene matches: 12. Per germline, CDR1 KGHSH and CDR2 LQKENI. The DNA for the CDR3 is TGTGCCAGCTCACTGGGCGGGACAGGGACCCCCGATGAGCAGTTCTTC. Its translation is CASSLGGTGTPDEQFF.

The chain's CDR3 is CASSLKRSYEQYF. DNA of the CDR3: TGTGCCAGCAGTTTGAAGCGGTCCTACGAGCAGTACTTC. V gene TRBV28 combines with J gene TRBJ2-7; maybe TRBD2 (5 bases). Deletions cut 3 bases from V and 1 base from J, with 7 bases between. The length of the CDR3 is 13 residues. Germline V CDR1 and CDR2: MDHEN, SYDVKM.

The J gene is TRBJ2-6, the V gene TRBV5-4; 10 bases fit TRBD2. V lost 0 bases, J lost 4 bases, and 10 bases stayed unmatched. This CDR3 has 19 residues. Germline CDR1 reads SGHNT; CDR2 reads YYREEE (reference sequence). The CDR3 bases are TGTGCCAGCAGCTTGGGCCTAGCGGGAGTCCCGGGGGGGGCCAACGTCCTGACTTTC. Translation: CASSLGLAGVPGGANVLTF.

V and J are TRBV5-5 and TRBJ1-2; D gene uncertain. The germline CDR1 and CDR2 sequences are SGHKS and YYEKEE (reference sequence). V lost 0 bases to trimming and J lost 4 bases, with 10 bases between them. The CDR3 has 14 residues. The CDR3 coding sequence is TGTGCCAGCAGCTTGGTTAATCAGGTCTATGGCTACACCTTC. This sequence encodes CASSLVNQVYGYTF.

The rearrangement links TRBV11-1 to TRBJ2-1; D ambiguous. Germline CDR1 is SGHAT and CDR2 is FQDESV (reference sequence). CDR3 length: 16 amino acids. V lost 5 bases, J lost 2 bases, and 16 bases lay in between. The CDR3 DNA reads TGTGCCAGCAGCCTACGAGGCGGCAAAACCTACAATGAGCAGTTCTTC. This codes for CASSLRGGKTYNEQFF. The variable domain in full, completed from reference TRBV11-1 and TRBJ2-1, reads EAEVAQSPRYKITEKSQAVAFWCDPISGHATLYWYRQILGQGPELLVQFQDESVVDDSQLPKDRFSAERLKGVDSTLKIQPAELGDSAMYLCASSLRGGKTYNEQFFGPGTRLTVL.

This chain links TRBV30 with TRBJ1-2; no reliable D call. CDR3 length equals 15 residues. V shed 3 bases and J shed 5 bases, with 19 bases lying between them. Germline V gene data show CDR1 as GTSNPN and CDR2 as SVGIG (reference sequence). CDR3 nucleotide sequence: TGTGCCTGGAGCCCTTGGAGGTCGTTTTCTTATGGCTACACCTTC. Protein sequence: CAWSPWRSFSYGYTF.

This chain links TRBV11-2 with TRBJ2-3; the match to TRBD2 covers 7 bases. V lost 2 bases to trimming and J lost 1 base; unmatched junction nucleotides: 9. This CDR3 region has 17 residues. Germline CDR1 reads SGHAT; CDR2 reads FQNNGV. CDR3 residues: CASSLIPPTSGTDTQYF. The CDR3 DNA sequence: TGTGCCAGCAGCTTAATTCCCCCAACTAGCGGCACAGATACGCAGTATTTT.

The chain recombines TRBV27 with TRBJ2-2; D gene ambiguous. The CDR3 runs 16 residues. The ends were cut back, 1 base at V and 0 bases at J, with 9 bases in the middle. CDR1 is MNHEY, CDR2 SMNVEV, per germline (reference sequence). The CDR3 coding sequence is TGTGCCAGCAGTTTATGGGCATCAGCGAACACCGGGGAGCTGTTTTTT. It encodes CASSLWASANTGELFF.

The rearrangement links TRBV2 to TRBJ2-7; no reliable D call. CDR3 size: 13 residues. Germline V gene lookup returns CDR1 SNHLY and CDR2 FYNNEI. The V end was cut by 6 bases, the J end by 5 bases, with 14 bases between. CDR3 sequence: CASRASGFDEQYF. As DNA, the CDR3 is TGTGCCAGCAGGGCTAGTGGCTTTGACGAGCAGTACTTC.

The V call is TRBV5-5, the J call TRBJ1-4; possibly TRBD1 for D (5 bases). CDR3 length: 13 amino acids. Germline V lookup: CDR1 SGHKS, CDR2 YYEKEE (reference sequence). V dropped 4 bases and J dropped 5 bases, with 9 bases sitting between them. In DNA, the CDR3 is TGTGCCAGCAGCCAGACAGCGAATGAAAAACTGTTTTTT. It encodes CASSQTANEKLFF.

The chain joins TRBV6-1 to TRBJ1-1; D may be TRBD1 (5 bases). The CDR3 covers 15 residues. Germline CDR1 MNHNS, CDR2 SASEGT. V was trimmed by 4 bases and J by 4 bases, leaving 16 bases between them. The CDR3 here is CASSGRTLSSTEAFF. Here the CDR3 DNA reads TGTGCCAGCAGTGGCCGGACACTGAGTAGCACTGAAGCTTTCTTT.

J is TRBJ1-2 and V is TRBV19, with 8 bases matching TRBD1. The germline V gene encodes CDR1 LNHDA and CDR2 SQIVND (reference sequence). The CDR3 runs 16 residues. The V segment lost 6 bases and the J segment 6 bases; nucleotides outside the gene matches: 15. CDR3 nucleotides: TGTGCCAGTAGCCTCCAGGGGCGACAGGGGTCGGATGGCTACACCTTC. This translates into CASSLQGRQGSDGYTF.

In this sample, this clone turned up once. The V call is TRBV5-1, the J call TRBJ2-7, with 9 bases lining up with TRBD2. The CDR3 totals 16 residues. Germline V gene data show CDR1 as SGHRS and CDR2 as YFSETQ. With 4 bases clipped from V and 2 bases from J, the junction kept 10 bases outside the gene matches. CDR3 DNA sequence: TGCGCCAGCAGCGACCCGGGGCGGGAGGGACCCTACGAGCAGTACTTC. Protein sequence: CASSDPGREGPYEQYF.

The chain is built from TRBV30 and TRBJ1-2; 7 bases match TRBD1. Germline lookup yields CDR1 GTSNPN and CDR2 SVGIG (reference sequence). The CDR3 has 13 residues. Germline trimming cut 7 bases from V and 5 bases from J; bases unmatched to any gene: 10. The chain's CDR3 is CASPLGTAYGYTF. DNA for the CDR3: TGTGCCTCTCCGCTCGGGACAGCGTATGGCTACACCTTC.

This clone was seen a handful of times. The V gene is TRBV28, the J gene TRBJ1-1, with D perhaps matching TRBD1 (6 bases). Trimming stripped 7 bases from V and 4 bases from J, with 19 bases between. Germline CDR1 MDHEN, CDR2 SYDVKM. The CDR3 is 15 residues long. The CDR3 DNA follows: TGTGCCAGCACCCCGGGGGGGCTAGGGTCCACTGAAGCTTTCTTT. This codes for CASTPGGLGSTEAFF.

V gene TRBV29-1 combines with J gene TRBJ2-7, with 8 bases lining up with TRBD1. With 3 bases clipped from V and 10 bases from J, the junction kept 11 bases outside the gene matches. Per the germline V gene, CDR1 is SQVTM and CDR2 is ANQGSEA. The CDR3 sequence is 13 residues long. CDR3 loop: CSVDLGQGRVQYF. CDR3 coding DNA: TGCAGCGTTGATCTCGGACAGGGACGAGTTCAGTACTTC.

The chain couples TRBV4-2 to TRBJ2-3, with TRBD2 matching 8 bases. Germline V gives CDR1 LGHNA, CDR2 YNFKEQ. The CDR3 runs 15 residues. The V gene end was trimmed by 0 bases and the J gene end by 5 bases; junction bases not matched to a gene: 4. CDR3 amino acids: CASSQDQAGVDTQYF. CDR3 nucleotides: TGTGCCAGCAGCCAAGATCAAGCGGGAGTAGATACGCAGTATTTT.

This chain links TRBV2 with TRBJ1-5, with TRBD1 identical over 9 bases. The CDR3 has 15 residues. Germline V gene sequence: CDR1 SNHLY, CDR2 FYNNEI. Germline trimming cut 4 bases from V and 3 bases from J; bases unmatched to any gene: 4. CDR3 nucleotide sequence: TGTGCCAGCAGTGCCTGGACAGGGGCCAATCAGCCCCAGCATTTT. Protein product: CASSAWTGANQPQHF.

The chain is built from TRBV6-1 and TRBJ2-1; 10 nucleotides line up with TRBD2. CDR1 and CDR2 from the germline V gene are MNHNS and SASEGT. J was trimmed by 7 bases and V by 0 bases; bases with no gene match: 6. The CDR3 sequence is 16 residues long. The CDR3 loop is CASSEAASGSSNEQFF. The CDR3 DNA reads as TGTGCCAGCAGTGAAGCGGCTAGCGGGAGTTCAAATGAGCAGTTCTTC.

This chain uses TRBV15 with TRBJ2-5; 7 bases match TRBD2. Trimming cost V 0 bases and J 4 bases; bases outside gene matches: 5. Germline lookup yields CDR1 LNHNV and CDR2 YYDKDF (reference sequence). The CDR3 runs to 15 residues. DNA of the CDR3: TGTGCCACCAGCAGAGATGGCGGGAGTGGAGAGACCCAGTACTTC. Residues: CATSRDGGSGETQYF.

This clone was observed once. This sequence joins TRBV5-1 and TRBJ1-1, with 9 bases fitting TRBD1. Germline V gives CDR1 SGHRS, CDR2 YFSETQ. The CDR3 loop spans 16 amino acids. With 0 bases clipped from V and 4 bases from J, the junction kept 7 bases outside the gene matches. The CDR3 DNA reads as TGCGCCAGCAGCTTGGGCCGGGGGACAGGGAGCACTGAAGCTTTCTTT. Protein: CASSLGRGTGSTEAFF. Full variable domain (outside the CDR3, taken from reference TRBV5-1 and TRBJ1-1): KAGVTQTPRYLIKTRGQQVTLSCSPISGHRSVSWYQQTPGQGLQFLFEYFSETQRNKGNFPGRFSGRQFSNSRSEMNVSTLELGDSALYLCASSLGRGTGSTEAFFGQGTRLTVV.

This chain joins TRBV30 and TRBJ1-6, with TRBD1 matching over 9 bases. V shed 4 bases and J 7 bases; nucleotides not matched to a gene: 14. The germline gives CDR1 GTSNPN, CDR2 SVGIG (reference sequence). This CDR3 comprises 17 residues. In DNA form, the CDR3 reads TGTGCCTGGACAGGTTGGACCGGTACAGGGGGCAATTCACCCCTCCACTTT. Encoded protein: CAWTGWTGTGGNSPLHF. Variable domain in full (rest from reference TRBV30 and TRBJ1-6): SQTIHQWPATLVQPVGSPLSLECTVEGTSNPNLYWYRQAAGRGLQLLFYSVGIGQISSEVPQNLSASRPQDRQFILSSKKLLLSDSGFYLCAWTGWTGTGGNSPLHFGNGTRLTVT.

The chain has TRBV28 and TRBJ1-1; tentative D call: TRBD1 (5 bases). The CDR3 has 11 amino acids. The V end lost 6 bases, the J end lost 6 bases, and 8 bases lay between the germline ends. Germline V gene data show CDR1 as MDHEN and CDR2 as SYDVKM. The CDR3 reads CASRGGPEAFF. For the CDR3, the DNA is TGTGCCAGCAGGGGGGGACCTGAAGCTTTCTTT.